This T cell receptor beta chain comes out of a study of blood T cell repertoires in COVID-19. This CDR3 has 14 residues. Germline V gives CDR1 WNHNN, CDR2 SYGVQD (reference sequence). V lost 4 bases and J 7 bases, leaving 11 bases between the germline ends. Libraries were prepared by immunoSEQ multiplex PCR; TCRdb keeps only in-frame clonotypes and omits some of them. The table has 250,000 or so clones, approximately 89% seen once. The sequencing sample was made of peripheral blood. The receptor comes from a young woman with COVID-19, enrolled during active disease. This chain uses TRBV10-1 with TRBJ1-6, with D possibly matching TRBD1 (5 bases). The CDR3 DNA sequence: TGCGCCAGCAGTGGGGTTTACAGGAATTCACCCCTCCACTTT. This gives the protein CASSGVYRNSPLHF.